This T cell receptor (beta chain) was captured in a study of blood T cells in healthy people across ages. Using a J-beta primer mix together with a sample-barcoded 5' primer, a second PCR was run for 7 to 11 cycles. MiXCR was run by TCRdb on the 5' RACE reads, yielding one entry per CDR3 protein. This table has 910,000 or so distinct CDR3 sequences, 51% appearing once. CDR3 length equals 13 residues. The J segment lost 4 bases and the V segment lost 8 bases, leaving 5 bases of the junction unmatched. Per germline, CDR1 MNHNS and CDR2 SASEGT. Study-wide results and caveats: Comparison with aged donors showed that long-lived donors had more naive CD4+ cells and higher diversity. When one million T cells were used, diversity estimates were thought to be underestimates.

With regard to this clonotype: The antigen is undetermined.

The sequencing sample was made of blood. This TCR was recovered from a woman in her fifties or sixties in good health. The V and J genes are TRBV6-1 and TRBJ1-2; 9 bases fit TRBD1. CDR3 nucleotide sequence: TGTGCCAGCGGGACAGGGCCCCTCTATGGCTACACCTTC. This codes for CASGTGPLYGYTF.